The 12 T cell receptor beta chains below come from one sample, sequenced in a study of human T cells and chemical hapten exposure. TCRdb ran MiXCR on the RACE reads and lists one entry per CDR3 protein. The sample has some 82,000 distinct CDR3 sequences, around 10% seen once. The time point here: patch test 1, 2 weeks after DPC sensitization. The treatment was: therapeutic diphenylcyclopropenone sensitization with weekly scalp DPC. The input for sequencing was whole blood, taken in connection with sensitization to the hapten diphenylcyclopropenone (DPC). All receptors derive from a woman aged 45 to 65 with alopecia areata. Some clones in this sample may be carry-over from other donors' samples.

This clonotype has a handful of counts. This chain uses TRBV12-5 with TRBJ2-7; possibly TRBD1 for D (5 bases). V lost 1 base and J 1 base, leaving 5 bases between the germline ends. The germline V gene encodes CDR1 LGHNT and CDR2 FRNRAP. The CDR3 spans 13 residues. Here the CDR3 DNA reads TGTGCTAGTGGTTTGGGACAGTCCTACGAGCAGTACTTC. Its translation is CASGLGQSYEQYF.

The sample holds many counts of this clonotype. The rearrangement links TRBV28 to TRBJ1-1, with D unclear. V was cut by 1 base and J by 0 bases, with 9 bases left in between. Germline lookup yields CDR1 MDHEN and CDR2 SYDVKM. The CDR3 totals 15 residues. The CDR3 nucleotides read TGTGCCAGCAGTTTATCTGGAGTCATGAACACTGAAGCTTTCTTT. Amino acid sequence: CASSLSGVMNTEAFF.

This clonotype was seen more than once but under ten times. The V and J genes are TRBV14 and TRBJ2-5, with a tentative D call TRBD2 (5 bases). There are 17 residues in the CDR3. V gave up 3 bases and J gave up 1 base, with 18 bases separating them. The germline V gene encodes CDR1 SGHDN and CDR2 FVKESK. The CDR3 sequence is CASSQTRPSGAQETQYF. CDR3 nucleotides: TGTGCCAGCAGCCAGACACGGCCGAGCGGAGCCCAAGAGACCCAGTACTTC.

This clonotype was detected many times. The CDR3 coding sequence is TGTGCCACGGCGGGGCGCTCCTACAATGAGCAGTTCTTC. It translates to CATAGRSYNEQFF. The rearrangement links TRBV5-4 to TRBJ2-1; tentatively, D is TRBD2 (6 bases). This CDR3 comprises 13 residues. Germline CDR1 reads SGHNT; CDR2 reads YYREEE (reference sequence). V was cut by 9 bases and J by 0 bases, with 10 bases left in between.

This clonotype was detected a few times. The chain carries TRBV6-1 and TRBJ2-7; TRBD1 agrees at 7 bases. V was clipped by 6 bases and J by 2 bases; unmatched bases: 7. Germline V CDR1 and CDR2: MNHNS, SASEGT. The CDR3 runs 14 residues. The CDR3 bases are TGTGCCAGCAGAAACCCTGGACAGGCCTACGAGCAGTACTTC. Amino acid sequence: CASRNPGQAYEQYF.

This clonotype was counted at least ten times. The V gene is TRBV5-4, the J gene TRBJ1-2, with 9 positions matching TRBD1. The CDR3 loop spans 15 amino acids. Germline loops: CDR1 SGHNT, CDR2 YYREEE (reference sequence). With 3 bases clipped from V and 7 bases from J, the junction kept 10 bases outside the gene matches. CDR3 coding DNA: TGTGCCAGCAGCTGGCTTCAGGGACAGGGATTTGGCTACACCTTC. Protein product: CASSWLQGQGFGYTF.

This clonotype was counted at least ten times. The chain uses TRBV20-1 and TRBJ2-7; D is possibly TRBD2 (5 bases). V was cut by 5 bases and J by 0 bases, with 14 bases left in between. This CDR3 has 14 amino acids. Per the germline V gene, CDR1 is DFQATT and CDR2 is SNEGSKA (reference sequence). CDR3 bases: TGCAGTGCTGGAAGGGCAGGACTCTCCTACGAGCAGTACTTC. Translating it yields CSAGRAGLSYEQYF.

This clonotype was seen ten or more times. The chain uses TRBV7-9 and TRBJ1-2; D possibly corresponds to TRBD1 (6 bases). CDR1 is SEHNR, CDR2 FQNEAQ, per germline (reference sequence). The CDR3 runs to 15 residues. V was clipped by 2 bases and J by 2 bases, with 12 bases between them. The CDR3 here is CASSLRAGANYGYTF. CDR3 sequence (DNA): TGTGCCAGCAGCTTACGGGCAGGGGCCAACTATGGCTACACCTTC.

There are a few counts of this clonotype. This chain uses TRBV27 with TRBJ2-4; TRBD1 is a possible D gene (6 bases). CDR1 is MNHEY and CDR2 is SMNVEV in the germline V gene (reference sequence). V was cut by 4 bases and J by 3 bases, with 13 bases left in between. The CDR3 totals 15 residues. CDR3 amino acids: CASSSAQGGKNIQYF. In DNA, the CDR3 is TGTGCCAGCAGTTCCGCACAGGGCGGCAAAAACATTCAGTACTTC.

V gene TRBV18 combines with J gene TRBJ2-7, with 8 bases identical to TRBD2. V lost 3 bases to trimming and J lost 2 bases; unmatched junction nucleotides: 6. Germline lookup yields CDR1 KGHSH and CDR2 LQKENI. There are 15 residues in the CDR3. In DNA form, the CDR3 reads TGTGCCAGCTCACCGGGACTAGAGGTCCCCTACGAGCAGTACTTC. Encoded protein: CASSPGLEVPYEQYF.

Turning to this clonotype: Relative to the germline gene, one junction end is altered; a read error may explain this. The V gene is TRBV7-9, the J gene TRBJ2-5, with TRBD2 matching 9 bases. The length of the CDR3 is 14 residues. Germline values: CDR1 SEHNR, CDR2 FQNEAQ (reference sequence). The CDR3 loop is CASALAGSQESQYF. The CDR3 coding sequence is TGTGCCAGCGCCCTAGCGGGGTCCCAAGAGAGCCAGTACTTC.

At least ten counts were recorded for this clonotype. The chain has TRBV3-1 and TRBJ2-1; 7 positions agree with TRBD2. This CDR3 has 16 amino acids. Per the germline V gene, CDR1 is LGHDT and CDR2 is YNNKEL (reference sequence). J was trimmed by 2 bases and V by 2 bases; bases with no gene match: 6. CDR3 sequence: CASSQRGGETYNEQFF. The CDR3 DNA follows: TGTGCCAGCAGCCAACGTGGGGGGGAAACCTACAATGAGCAGTTCTTC.